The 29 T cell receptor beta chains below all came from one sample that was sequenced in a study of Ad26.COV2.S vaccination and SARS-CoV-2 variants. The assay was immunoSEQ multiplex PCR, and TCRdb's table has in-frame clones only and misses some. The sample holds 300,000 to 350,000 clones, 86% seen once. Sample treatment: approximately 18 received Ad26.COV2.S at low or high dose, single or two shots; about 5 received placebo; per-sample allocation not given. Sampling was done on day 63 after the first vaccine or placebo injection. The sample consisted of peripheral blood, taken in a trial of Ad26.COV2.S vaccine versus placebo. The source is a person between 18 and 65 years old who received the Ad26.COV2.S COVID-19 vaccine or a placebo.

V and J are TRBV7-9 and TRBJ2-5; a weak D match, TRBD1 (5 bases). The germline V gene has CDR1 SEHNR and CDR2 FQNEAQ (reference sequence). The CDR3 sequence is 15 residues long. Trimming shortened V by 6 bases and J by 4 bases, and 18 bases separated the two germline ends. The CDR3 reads CASSPRVGVVETQYF. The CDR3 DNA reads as TGTGCCAGCAGTCCTAGGGTAGGGGTCGTAGAGACCCAGTACTTC.

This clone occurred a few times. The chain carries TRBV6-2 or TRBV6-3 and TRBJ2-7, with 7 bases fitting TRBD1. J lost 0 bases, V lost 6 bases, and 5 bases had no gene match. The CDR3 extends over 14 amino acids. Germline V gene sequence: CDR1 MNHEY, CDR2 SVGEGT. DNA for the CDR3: TGTGCCAGCAGCAAGGGGGCCCCCTCCTACGAGCAGTACTTC. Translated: CASSKGAPSYEQYF.

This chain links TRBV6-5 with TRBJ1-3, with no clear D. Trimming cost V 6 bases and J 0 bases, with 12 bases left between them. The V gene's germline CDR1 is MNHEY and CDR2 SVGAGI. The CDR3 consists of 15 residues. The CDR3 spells CASSRADGSGNTIYF. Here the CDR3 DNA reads TGTGCCAGCAGCCGAGCGGACGGCTCTGGAAACACCATATATTTT.

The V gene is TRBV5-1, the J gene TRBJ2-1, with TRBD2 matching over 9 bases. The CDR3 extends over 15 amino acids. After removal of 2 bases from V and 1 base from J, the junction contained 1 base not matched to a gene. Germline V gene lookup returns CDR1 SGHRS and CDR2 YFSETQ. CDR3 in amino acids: CASSFLAGSYNEQFF. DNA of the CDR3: TGCGCCAGCAGCTTCCTAGCGGGGTCCTACAATGAGCAGTTCTTC.

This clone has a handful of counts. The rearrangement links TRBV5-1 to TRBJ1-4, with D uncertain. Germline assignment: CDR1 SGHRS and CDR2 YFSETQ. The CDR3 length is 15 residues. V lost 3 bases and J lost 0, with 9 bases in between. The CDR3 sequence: CASSSSTATNEKLFF. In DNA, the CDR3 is TGCGCCAGCAGCTCTTCAACGGCAACTAATGAAAAACTGTTTTTT.

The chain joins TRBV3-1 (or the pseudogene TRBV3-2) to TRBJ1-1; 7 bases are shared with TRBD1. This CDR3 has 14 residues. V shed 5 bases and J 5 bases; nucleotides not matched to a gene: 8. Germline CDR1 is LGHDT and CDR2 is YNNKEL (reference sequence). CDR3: CASSYTGEITEAFF. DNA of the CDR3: TGTGCCAGCAGCTATACAGGGGAAATTACTGAAGCTTTCTTT.

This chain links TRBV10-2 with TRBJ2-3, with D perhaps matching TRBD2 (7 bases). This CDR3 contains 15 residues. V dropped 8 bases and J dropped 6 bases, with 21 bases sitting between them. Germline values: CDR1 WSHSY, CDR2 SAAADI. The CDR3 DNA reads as TGCGCCAGCTCAGAACAAGGCGGGGGCCTGGATACGCAGTATTTT. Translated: CASSEQGGGLDTQYF.

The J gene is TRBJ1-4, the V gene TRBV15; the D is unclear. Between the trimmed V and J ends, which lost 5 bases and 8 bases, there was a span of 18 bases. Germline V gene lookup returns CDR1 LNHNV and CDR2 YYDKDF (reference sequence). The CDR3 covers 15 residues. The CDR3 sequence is CATSAQKTAFEKLFF. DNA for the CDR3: TGTGCCACCAGCGCGCAAAAGACTGCCTTCGAAAAACTGTTTTTT.

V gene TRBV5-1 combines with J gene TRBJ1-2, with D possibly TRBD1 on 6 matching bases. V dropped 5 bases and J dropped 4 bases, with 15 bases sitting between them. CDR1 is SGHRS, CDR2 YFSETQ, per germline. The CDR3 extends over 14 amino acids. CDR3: CASRSRDTFYGYTF. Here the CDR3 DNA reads TGCGCCAGCAGGAGCCGGGACACATTCTATGGCTACACCTTC.

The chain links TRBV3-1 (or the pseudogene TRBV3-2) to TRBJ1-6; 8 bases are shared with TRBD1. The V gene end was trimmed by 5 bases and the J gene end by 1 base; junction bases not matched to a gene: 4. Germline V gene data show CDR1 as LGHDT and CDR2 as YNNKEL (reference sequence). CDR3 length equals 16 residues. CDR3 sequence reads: CASSETGDSYNSPLHF. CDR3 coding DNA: TGTGCCAGCAGCGAGACAGGGGATTCCTATAATTCACCCCTCCACTTT.

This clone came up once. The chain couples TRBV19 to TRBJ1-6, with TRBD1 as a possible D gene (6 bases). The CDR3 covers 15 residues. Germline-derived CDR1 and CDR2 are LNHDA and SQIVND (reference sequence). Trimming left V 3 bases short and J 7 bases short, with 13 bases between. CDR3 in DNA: TGTGCCAGTAGTATTGGGGGGGCCCAGAATTCACCCCTCCACTTT. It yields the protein CASSIGGAQNSPLHF.

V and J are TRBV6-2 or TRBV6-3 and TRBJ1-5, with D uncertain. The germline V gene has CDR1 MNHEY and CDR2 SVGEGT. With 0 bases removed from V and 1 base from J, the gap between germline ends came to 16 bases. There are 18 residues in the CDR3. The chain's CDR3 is CASSYSSRSWWSNQPQHF. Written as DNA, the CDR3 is TGTGCCAGCAGTTACTCTTCCCGATCCTGGTGGAGCAATCAGCCCCAGCATTTT.

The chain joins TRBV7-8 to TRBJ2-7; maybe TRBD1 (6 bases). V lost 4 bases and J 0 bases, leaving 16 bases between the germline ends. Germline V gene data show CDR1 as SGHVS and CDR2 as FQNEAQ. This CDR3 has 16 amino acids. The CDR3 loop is CASSSEGVVLSYEQYF. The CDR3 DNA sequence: TGTGCCAGCAGCTCCGAGGGGGTAGTGCTCTCCTACGAGCAGTACTTC.

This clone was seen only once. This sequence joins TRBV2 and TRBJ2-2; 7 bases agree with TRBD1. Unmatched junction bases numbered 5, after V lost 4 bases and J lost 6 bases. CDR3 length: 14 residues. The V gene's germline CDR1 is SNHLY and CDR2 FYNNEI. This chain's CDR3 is CASSAGTAAGELFF. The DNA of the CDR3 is TGTGCCAGCAGTGCCGGGACAGCGGCCGGGGAGCTGTTTTTT.

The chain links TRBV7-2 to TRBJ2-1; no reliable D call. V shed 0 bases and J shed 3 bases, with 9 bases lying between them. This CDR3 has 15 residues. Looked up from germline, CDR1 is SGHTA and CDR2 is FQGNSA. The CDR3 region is CASSLAGQNYNEQFF. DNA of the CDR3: TGTGCCAGCAGCTTAGCGGGCCAGAACTACAATGAGCAGTTCTTC.

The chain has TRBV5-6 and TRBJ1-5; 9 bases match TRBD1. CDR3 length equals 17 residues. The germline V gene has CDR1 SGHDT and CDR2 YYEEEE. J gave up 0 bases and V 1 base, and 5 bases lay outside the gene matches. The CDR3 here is CASSLNRGLYSNQPQHF. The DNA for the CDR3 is TGTGCCAGCAGCTTGAACAGGGGGCTCTATAGCAATCAGCCCCAGCATTTT.

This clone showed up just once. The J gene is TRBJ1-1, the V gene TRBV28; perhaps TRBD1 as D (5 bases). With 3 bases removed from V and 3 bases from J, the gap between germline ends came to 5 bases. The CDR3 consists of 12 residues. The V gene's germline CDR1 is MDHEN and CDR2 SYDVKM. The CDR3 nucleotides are TGTGCCAGCAGTTTGGGGGACACTGAAGCTTTCTTT. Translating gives CASSLGDTEAFF.

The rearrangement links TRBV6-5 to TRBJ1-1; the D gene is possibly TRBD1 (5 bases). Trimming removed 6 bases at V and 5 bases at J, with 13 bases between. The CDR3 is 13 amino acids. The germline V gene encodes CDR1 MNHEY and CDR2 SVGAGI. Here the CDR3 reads CASSAGEVTEAFF. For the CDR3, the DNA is TGTGCCAGCAGCGCGGGGGAGGTGACTGAAGCTTTCTTT.

The CDR3 region has the DNA TGTGCCAGCAGTTTATCAAGACTAGCGGGGGGCCAGGATACGCAGTATTTT. Its protein is CASSLSRLAGGQDTQYF. The rearrangement links TRBV27 to TRBJ2-3, with 13 positions matching TRBD2. The V and J ends lost 0 bases and 6 bases, in that order; junction bases with no gene match: 6. Germline loops: CDR1 MNHEY, CDR2 SMNVEV (reference sequence). This CDR3 is built from 17 residues.

CDR3 sequence: CASSDISYEQYF. The CDR3 region has the DNA TGCGCCAGCAGTGACATTAGCTACGAGCAGTACTTC. The gene calls are TRBV10-2 and TRBJ2-7, with no clear D. The germline gives CDR1 WSHSY, CDR2 SAAADI. The CDR3 sequence is 12 residues long. Trimming removed 3 bases at V and 3 bases at J, with 6 bases between.

CDR3 coding DNA: TGTGCCAGCAATGCCTGGGACAGGGGGAACACTGAAGCTTTCTTT. It encodes CASNAWDRGNTEAFF. The chain joins TRBV2 to TRBJ1-1; 10 bases line up with TRBD1. The ends lost 7 bases at V and 1 base at J; junction bases unmatched: 6. CDR1 is SNHLY and CDR2 is FYNNEI in the germline V gene. The CDR3 has 15 amino acids.

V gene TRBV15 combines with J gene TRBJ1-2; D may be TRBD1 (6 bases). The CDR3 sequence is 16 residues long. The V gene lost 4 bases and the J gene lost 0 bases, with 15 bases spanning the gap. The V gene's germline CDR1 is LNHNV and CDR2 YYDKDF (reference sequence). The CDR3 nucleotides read TGTGCCACCAGCACGCTCGGACAGATGACTAACTATGGCTACACCTTC. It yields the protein CATSTLGQMTNYGYTF. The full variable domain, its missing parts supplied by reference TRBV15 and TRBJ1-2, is DAMVIQNPRYQVTQFGKPVTLSCSQTLNHNVMYWYQQKSSQAPKLLFHYYDKDFNNEADTPDNFQSRRPNTSFCFLDIRSPGLGDTAMYLCATSTLGQMTNYGYTFGSGTRLTVV.

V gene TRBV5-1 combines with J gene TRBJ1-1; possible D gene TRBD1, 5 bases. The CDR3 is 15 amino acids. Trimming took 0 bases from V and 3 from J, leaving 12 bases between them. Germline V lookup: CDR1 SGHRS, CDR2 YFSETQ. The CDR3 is CASSLGQGWDTEAFF. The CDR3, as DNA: TGCGCCAGCAGCTTGGGGCAGGGATGGGACACTGAAGCTTTCTTT.

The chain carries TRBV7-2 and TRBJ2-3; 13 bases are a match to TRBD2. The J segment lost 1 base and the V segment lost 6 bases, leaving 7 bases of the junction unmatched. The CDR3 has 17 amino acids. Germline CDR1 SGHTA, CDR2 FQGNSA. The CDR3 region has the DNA TGTGCCAGCAGTCCCCCAGGACTAGCGGGGGGCACAGATACGCAGTATTTT. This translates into CASSPPGLAGGTDTQYF.

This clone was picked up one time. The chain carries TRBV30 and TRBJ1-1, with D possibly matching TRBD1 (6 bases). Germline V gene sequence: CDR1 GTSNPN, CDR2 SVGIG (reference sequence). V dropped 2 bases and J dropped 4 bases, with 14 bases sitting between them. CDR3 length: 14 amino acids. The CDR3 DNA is TGTGCCTGGAGTATGGACAGTGGGAGCACTGAAGCTTTCTTT. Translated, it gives CAWSMDSGSTEAFF.

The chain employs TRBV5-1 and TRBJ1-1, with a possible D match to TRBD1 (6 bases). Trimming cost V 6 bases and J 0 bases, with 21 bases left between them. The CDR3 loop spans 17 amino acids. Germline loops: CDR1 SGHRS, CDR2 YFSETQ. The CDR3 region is CASNGSGTPIMNTEAFF. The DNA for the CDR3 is TGCGCCAGCAACGGTAGCGGGACACCTATCATGAACACTGAAGCTTTCTTT. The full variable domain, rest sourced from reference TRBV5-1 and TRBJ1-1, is KAGVTQTPRYLIKTRGQQVTLSCSPISGHRSVSWYQQTPGQGLQFLFEYFSETQRNKGNFPGRFSGRQFSNSRSEMNVSTLELGDSALYLCASNGSGTPIMNTEAFFGQGTRLTVV.

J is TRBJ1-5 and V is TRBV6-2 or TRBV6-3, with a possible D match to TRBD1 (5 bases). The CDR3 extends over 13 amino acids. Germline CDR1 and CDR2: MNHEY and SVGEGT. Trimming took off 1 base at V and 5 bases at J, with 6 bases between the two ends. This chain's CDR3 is CASSYWGDQPQHF. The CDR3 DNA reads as TGTGCCAGCAGTTACTGGGGGGATCAGCCCCAGCATTTT.

The CDR3 DNA reads as TGCAGCTCTCTCGGGGGGCCGAGGGAGACCCAGTACTTC. Translated, it gives CSSLGGPRETQYF. The chain links TRBV29-1 to TRBJ2-5; possible D gene TRBD2, 7 bases. V was clipped by 8 bases and J by 5 bases, with 18 bases between them. Looked up from germline, CDR1 is SQVTM and CDR2 is ANQGSEA. There are 13 residues in the CDR3.

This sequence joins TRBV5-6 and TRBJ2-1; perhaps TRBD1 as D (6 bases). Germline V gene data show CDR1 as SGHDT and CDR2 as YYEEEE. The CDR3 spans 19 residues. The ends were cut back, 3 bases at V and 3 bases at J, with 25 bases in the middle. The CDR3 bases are TGTGCCAGCAGCTCGGTAAGGTCCGGGCAGGGGCCCTTCTACAATGAGCAGTTCTTC. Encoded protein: CASSSVRSGQGPFYNEQFF.